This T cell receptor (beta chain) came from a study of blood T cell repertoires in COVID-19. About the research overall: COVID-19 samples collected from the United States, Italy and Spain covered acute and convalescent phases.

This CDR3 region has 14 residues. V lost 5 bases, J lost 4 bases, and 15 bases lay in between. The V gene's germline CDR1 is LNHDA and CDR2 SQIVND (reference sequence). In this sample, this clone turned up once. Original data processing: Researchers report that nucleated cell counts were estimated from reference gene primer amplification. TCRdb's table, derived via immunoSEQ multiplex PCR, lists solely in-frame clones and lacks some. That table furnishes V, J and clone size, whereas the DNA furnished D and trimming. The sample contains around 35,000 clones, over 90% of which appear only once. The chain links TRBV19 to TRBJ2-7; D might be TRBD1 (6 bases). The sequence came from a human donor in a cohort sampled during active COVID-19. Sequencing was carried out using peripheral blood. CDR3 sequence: CASSASGHLYEQYF. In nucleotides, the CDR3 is TGTGCCAGTAGTGCGTCGGGACACCTATACGAGCAGTACTTC.